Presented here are 27 T cell receptor beta chains from one specimen sequenced in a study of shared clonotypes between healthy human individuals (TCRdb year 2020). The library was produced with the immunoSEQ multiplex PCR assay. Not all clones reach the TCRdb copy of this immuneACCESS table, which keeps in-frame sequences only. Checked studies attribute under half of the gap to unresolved V genes and leave the rest unexplained. The sample records 2 million to 2.5 million clones, roughly 95% of which are singletons. The ten most abundant clones make up 0.1% to 0.15% of the sample. The sequenced material came from naive CD4+ T cells sorted from blood. The meaning of the sample's cell subset or site label: CD45RA+ positively selected. These receptors originate from a man younger than 30 in good health.

The genes are TRBV2 and TRBJ2-7; unclear D gene. The V and J ends lost 8 bases and 6 bases respectively, with 14 bases between them. Germline assignment: CDR1 SNHLY and CDR2 FYNNEI. The CDR3 consists of 12 residues. The CDR3 nucleotides read TGTGCCAGCGAGATCCAACCCCTCGAGCAGTACTTC. This translates into CASEIQPLEQYF. The full variable domain, its missing parts supplied by reference TRBV2 and TRBJ2-7, is EPEVTQTPSHQVTQMGQEVILRCVPISNHLYFYWYRQILGQKVEFLVSFYNNEISEKSEIFDDQFSVERPDGSNFTLKIRSTKLEDSAMYFCASEIQPLEQYFGPGTRLTVT.

The chain combines TRBV5-4 with TRBJ2-7; TRBD1 matches 7 bases. The CDR3 consists of 12 residues. CDR1 is SGHNT, CDR2 YYREEE, per germline (reference sequence). Losses at the gene ends were 1 base for V and 11 bases for J; bases not matched to a gene: 6. CDR3 residues: CASSLTSGQKYF. CDR3 coding DNA: TGTGCCAGCAGCTTGACCTCGGGACAGAAGTACTTC.

Note on this clone: Within the sample, other DNA sequences also encode this same CDR3. V gene TRBV7-2 combines with J gene TRBJ1-2; D is ambiguous. V was shortened by 5 bases and J by 4 bases, with 11 bases between the two germline ends. CDR1 is SGHTA and CDR2 is FQGNSA in the germline V gene. The CDR3 has 13 amino acids. The CDR3 spells CASSLGPIYGYTF. As DNA, the CDR3 is TGTGCCAGCAGCCTCGGACCCATCTATGGCTACACCTTC. The full variable domain, rest sourced from reference TRBV7-2 and TRBJ1-2, is GAGVSQSPSNKVTEKGKDVELRCDPISGHTALYWYRQSLGQGLEFLIYFQGNSAPDKSGLPSDRFSAERTGGSVSTLTIQRTQQEDSAVYLCASSLGPIYGYTFGSGTRLTVV.

The CDR3 protein is CASSPPGPTTGELFF. In nucleotides, the CDR3 is TGTGCCAGCTCACCACCCGGACCCACCACCGGGGAGCTGTTTTTT. The J gene is TRBJ2-2, the V gene TRBV18; D is uncertain. The CDR3 loop spans 15 amino acids. Germline values: CDR1 KGHSH, CDR2 LQKENI. V lost 0 bases to trimming and J lost 4 bases, with 9 bases between them.

J is TRBJ1-3 and V is TRBV7-2, with D possibly matching TRBD1 (6 bases). V lost 3 bases, J lost 6 bases, and 12 bases lay in between. The CDR3 extends over 14 amino acids. Germline V gene sequence: CDR1 SGHTA, CDR2 FQGNSA. In DNA form, the CDR3 reads TGTGCCAGCAGCTTTGCGGACAGAGTAAACACCATATATTTT. It is translated as CASSFADRVNTIYF.

The chain is built from TRBV27 and TRBJ1-1, with D unclear. Looked up from germline, CDR1 is MNHEY and CDR2 is SMNVEV (reference sequence). Trimming stripped 6 bases from V and 5 bases from J, with 16 bases between. The CDR3 consists of 14 residues. The CDR3 DNA sequence: TGTGCCAGCAGATCCCTAGTCCTTTGGACTGAAGCTTTCTTT. It yields the protein CASRSLVLWTEAFF.

The genes are TRBV10-1 and TRBJ2-2; possibly TRBD2 for D (6 bases). The CDR3 contains 12 residues. Trimming left V 6 bases short and J 6 bases short, with 8 bases between. CDR1 WNHNN and CDR2 SYGVQD come from the germline V gene (reference sequence). The chain's CDR3 is CASRGTSGELFF. The CDR3 DNA is TGCGCCAGCAGGGGGACTTCCGGGGAGCTGTTTTTT.

This chain joins TRBV5-6 and TRBJ2-5; tentative D call: TRBD2 (5 bases). The V and J ends lost 0 bases and 5 bases respectively, with 8 bases between them. Germline loops: CDR1 SGHDT, CDR2 YYEEEE. The CDR3 is 13 amino acids. CDR3 sequence reads: CASSLGGGETQYF. CDR3 nucleotide sequence: TGTGCCAGCAGCTTGGGTGGCGGGGAGACCCAGTACTTC.

The CDR3 coding sequence is TGTGCCAGCAGTGCCGACAGGCACTACGAGCAGTACTTC. It encodes CASSADRHYEQYF. The genes are TRBV6-5 and TRBJ2-7; D is perhaps TRBD1 (6 bases). V was cut by 5 bases and J by 3 bases, with 11 bases left in between. Germline assignment: CDR1 MNHEY and CDR2 SVGAGI. The CDR3 consists of 13 residues.

CDR3 in DNA: TGTGCCAGCAGCTTAACGCGGGGTGGGCAGTTCTTC. This encodes CASSLTRGGQFF. The chain is built from TRBV7-2 and TRBJ2-1, with D possibly matching TRBD2 (6 bases). There are 12 residues in the CDR3. Germline V gene data show CDR1 as SGHTA and CDR2 as FQGNSA. The ends were cut back, 2 bases at V and 12 bases at J, with 11 bases in the middle.

This clone was seen once. The V gene is TRBV29-1, the J gene TRBJ2-3; 9 bases line up with TRBD2. The V gene end was trimmed by 4 bases and the J gene end by 2 bases; junction bases not matched to a gene: 13. This CDR3 region has 17 residues. Germline CDR1 SQVTM, CDR2 ANQGSEA. The DNA for the CDR3 is TGCAGCGTTGGACGGCTAGCGGGGCTCGAGCACACAGATACGCAGTATTTT. Amino acid sequence: CSVGRLAGLEHTDTQYF.

This clone is a singleton in its sample. The chain carries TRBV7-2 and TRBJ2-1, with 8 bases matching TRBD2. V trimming: 0 bases; J trimming: 8 bases; junction bases outside the gene matches: 9. The CDR3 consists of 16 residues. Germline V gene data show CDR1 as SGHTA and CDR2 as FQGNSA. CDR3 in DNA: TGTGCCAGCAGCTTAGCAATCGGGAGGGCCTCGGATGAGCAGTTCTTC. Translation: CASSLAIGRASDEQFF.

This clone has a handful of counts. The chain carries TRBV7-3 and TRBJ2-2; 8 bases match TRBD1. Germline CDR1 reads SGHTA; CDR2 reads FQGTGA. V trimming: 2 bases; J trimming: 4 bases; junction bases outside the gene matches: 3. CDR3 length: 15 amino acids. The chain's CDR3 is CASSLQGASTGELFF. For the CDR3, the DNA is TGTGCCAGCAGCTTACAGGGGGCCTCCACCGGGGAGCTGTTTTTT.

The V and J genes are TRBV6-4 and TRBJ2-6; D unresolved. CDR1 and CDR2 (germline): MRHNA, SNTAGT. CDR3 length: 14 amino acids. Trimming pared 4 bases from V and 0 bases from J, leaving 4 bases between. The CDR3 region is CASSVDSGANVLTF. CDR3 nucleotide sequence: TGTGCCAGCAGTGTGGACTCTGGGGCCAACGTCCTGACTTTC.

The genes are TRBV9 and TRBJ2-7; 10 nucleotides align to TRBD1. J gave up 5 bases and V 0 bases, and 11 bases lay outside the gene matches. Germline CDR1 is SGDLS and CDR2 is YYNGEE. CDR3 length: 17 residues. CDR3 protein: CASSVEPGGQGFNEQYF. The CDR3 bases are TGTGCCAGCAGCGTAGAACCCGGGGGACAGGGGTTCAACGAGCAGTACTTC. The full variable domain, with the rest looked up from reference TRBV9 and TRBJ2-7, is DSGVTQTPKHLITATGQRVTLRCSPRSGDLSVYWYQQSLDQGLQFLIQYYNGEERAKGNILERFSAQQFPDLHSELNLSSLELGDSALYFCASSVEPGGQGFNEQYFGPGTRLTVT.

The V gene is TRBV7-9, the J gene TRBJ1-1; TRBD1 matches 10 bases. V was clipped by 7 bases and J by 6 bases; unmatched bases: 17. The CDR3 totals 17 residues. Germline CDR1 and CDR2: SEHNR and FQNEAQ (reference sequence). CDR3 nucleotide sequence: TGTGCCAGCAACCTCCCCAGCTGGGACAGGGGAATGTCTGAAGCTTTCTTT. Its protein is CASNLPSWDRGMSEAFF.

The chain carries TRBV28 and TRBJ2-7; perhaps TRBD1 as D (6 bases). CDR1 MDHEN and CDR2 SYDVKM come from the germline V gene. The CDR3 loop spans 13 amino acids. The V gene lost 5 bases and the J gene lost 4 bases, with 12 bases spanning the gap. CDR3 region: CASSIQQGYEQYF. The CDR3 region has the DNA TGTGCCAGCAGTATACAACAGGGTTACGAGCAGTACTTC.

CDR3 in DNA: TGTGCCAGTAGTATAGATCTAACCCAACGACAGGGAGGCTATGGCTACACCTTC. This gives the protein CASSIDLTQRQGGYGYTF. The chain recombines TRBV19 with TRBJ1-2; 7 nucleotides match TRBD1. The J segment lost 4 bases and the V segment lost 0 bases, leaving 14 bases of the junction unmatched. The germline gives CDR1 LNHDA, CDR2 SQIVND (reference sequence). The CDR3 length is 18 residues.

The CDR3 region has the DNA TGTGCCAGCAGCCAAGAGGAGTTGGAGACCCAGTACTTC. Protein sequence: CASSQEELETQYF. The chain carries TRBV4-2 and TRBJ2-5; D gene uncertain. V shed 0 bases and J shed 5 bases, with 7 bases lying between them. This CDR3 region has 13 residues. CDR1 is LGHNA and CDR2 is YNFKEQ in the germline V gene.

The chain uses TRBV10-3 and TRBJ2-7, with 7 bases that match TRBD2. Trimming cost V 6 bases and J 3 bases; bases outside gene matches: 11. This CDR3 has 15 residues. Per the germline V gene, CDR1 is ENHRY and CDR2 is SYGVKD. In DNA, the CDR3 is TGTGCCATCAGCAGAACGGGCGGGGGTTTCTACGAGCAGTACTTC. It codes for CAISRTGGGFYEQYF.

The rearrangement uses TRBV14 and TRBJ2-5; tentative D call: TRBD2 (5 bases). Trimming left V 4 bases short and J 3 bases short, with 9 bases between. The CDR3 runs 13 residues. The V gene's germline CDR1 is SGHDN and CDR2 FVKESK. In DNA, the CDR3 is TGTGCCAGCAGCCTCCGACTAAAAGAGACCCAGTACTTC. It specifies CASSLRLKETQYF.

The chain uses TRBV30 and TRBJ2-2; D remains unclear. Germline CDR1 and CDR2: GTSNPN and SVGIG (reference sequence). The length of the CDR3 is 13 residues. V dropped 8 bases and J dropped 7 bases, with 17 bases sitting between them. The CDR3 nucleotides are TGTGCCCTCGGGTGGGCGCACAGCGGGGAGCTGTTTTTT. Amino acids: CALGWAHSGELFF.

In its sample, this clone was seen once. The rearrangement joins TRBV27 to TRBJ1-1; no firm D call. There are 15 residues in the CDR3. The ends were cut back, 5 bases at V and 5 bases at J, with 18 bases in the middle. Looked up from germline, CDR1 is MNHEY and CDR2 is SMNVEV (reference sequence). The CDR3 bases are TGTGCCAGCAGTCCCTACCGGACGGGTGGTACTGAAGCTTTCTTT. It codes for CASSPYRTGGTEAFF.

The chain has TRBV18 and TRBJ2-6; the D gene could be TRBD1 or TRBD2 (6 bases each). V shed 6 bases and J shed 4 bases, with 13 bases lying between them. Germline CDR1 KGHSH, CDR2 LQKENI. CDR3 size: 15 residues. This CDR3 is CASSSRGAGANVLTF. As DNA, the CDR3 is TGTGCCAGCTCGTCTAGGGGGGCCGGGGCCAACGTCCTGACTTTC.

This sequence joins TRBV7-6 and TRBJ2-3; D remains ambiguous. Germline loops: CDR1 SGHVS, CDR2 FNYEAQ. V was cut by 1 base and J by 2 bases, with 7 bases left in between. The CDR3 spans 14 residues. The CDR3 region is CASSLVDVTDTQYF. The CDR3 DNA follows: TGTGCCAGCAGCTTAGTCGACGTCACAGATACGCAGTATTTT. The full variable domain, with the rest looked up from reference TRBV7-6 and TRBJ2-3, is GAGVSQSPRYKVTKRGQDVALRCDPISGHVSLYWYRQALGQGPEFLTYFNYEAQQDKSGLPNDRFSAERPEGSISTLTIQRTEQRDSAMYRCASSLVDVTDTQYFGPGTRLTVL.

On this clone itself: Other DNA sequences in this sample translate to the same CDR3. This chain connects TRBV18 to TRBJ2-5; D gene uncertain. V was shortened by 0 bases and J by 4 bases, with 6 bases between the two germline ends. The germline V gene has CDR1 KGHSH and CDR2 LQKENI. The CDR3 sequence is 13 residues long. The CDR3 sequence: CASSPPALETQYF. DNA of the CDR3: TGTGCCAGCTCACCACCAGCGTTAGAGACCCAGTACTTC.

The chain carries TRBV5-4 and TRBJ2-2; D remains unclear. Germline V gene data show CDR1 as SGHNT and CDR2 as YYREEE (reference sequence). CDR3 length equals 14 residues. With 1 base removed from V and 1 base from J, the gap between germline ends came to 5 bases. This chain's CDR3 is CASSLSGNTGELFF. The CDR3 DNA reads as TGTGCCAGCAGCTTGTCTGGGAACACCGGGGAGCTGTTTTTT.